This passage covers 22 T cell receptor beta chains from one sample sequenced in a study of breast tumors, draining lymph nodes, adjacent tissues. TCRdb itself ran the multiplex PCR reads through MiXCR, one entry per CDR3 protein. The sample consists of approximately 230,000 distinct CDR3 sequences, roughly a third of them appearing once. Axillary draining lymph nodes of breast cancer patients supplied the node samples. The sample taken for sequencing was axillary lymph node tissue. These receptors were obtained from a female donor with breast cancer. Some clones in this sample may be carry-over from other donors' samples.

This clonotype was counted ten times or more. V gene TRBV20-1 combines with J gene TRBJ2-3, with unresolved D. The V gene lost 6 bases and the J gene lost 5 bases, with 6 bases spanning the gap. The germline CDR1 and CDR2 sequences are DFQATT and SNEGSKA (reference sequence). The CDR3 loop spans 10 amino acids. The CDR3 coding sequence is TGCAGTGCCCTGGTAGATACGCAGTATTTT. This encodes CSALVDTQYF.

At least ten counts were recorded for this clonotype. The CDR3 is CASSLKITDTQYF. The CDR3 DNA follows: TGTGCCAGCAGCTTAAAGATCACAGATACGCAGTATTTT. The chain links TRBV7-2 to TRBJ2-3; D not certain. Per the germline V gene, CDR1 is SGHTA and CDR2 is FQGNSA. The V end was cut by 2 bases, the J end by 2 bases, with 5 bases between. There are 13 residues in the CDR3.

This clonotype was detected only a few times. One base away lies a much larger clone, so this may be a sequencing read error. The V gene is TRBV5-5, the J gene TRBJ1-5; D is unresolved. There are 13 residues in the CDR3. Germline CDR1 reads SGHKS; CDR2 reads YYEKEE (reference sequence). The V end was cut by 0 bases, the J end by 7 bases, with 8 bases between. Here the CDR3 reads CASSLESPQPQHF. The CDR3 coding sequence is TGTGCCAGCAGCTTGGAGAGCCCGCAGCCCCAGCATTTT.

This clonotype was counted between two and nine times. This chain joins TRBV6-1 and TRBJ2-1; 9 bases are shared with TRBD2. The CDR3 is made up of 14 amino acids. CDR1 is MNHNS and CDR2 is SASEGT in the germline V gene. The junction had 7 bases not matched to a gene; V was cut back by 5 bases and J by 8 bases. This CDR3 is CASSPRRLADEQFF. The CDR3 bases are TGTGCCAGCAGTCCACGCAGACTAGCGGATGAGCAGTTCTTC.

This clonotype was observed many times. The rearrangement uses TRBV4-3 and TRBJ2-3; 7 nucleotides align to TRBD2. This CDR3 region has 15 residues. Germline-derived CDR1 and CDR2 are LGHNA and YSLEER. The ends lost 2 bases at V and 1 base at J; junction bases unmatched: 3. In DNA form, the CDR3 reads TGCGCCAGCAGCCAACTAGCGGTCGGCACAGATACGCAGTATTTT. It is translated as CASSQLAVGTDTQYF.

The J gene is TRBJ2-3, the V gene TRBV6-5; possible D gene TRBD1, 5 bases. The CDR3 sequence is 18 residues long. V was shortened by 5 bases and J by 1 base, with 22 bases between the two germline ends. The germline V gene has CDR1 MNHEY and CDR2 SVGAGI. The CDR3 bases are TGTGCCAGCAGTCGCTCCCTCCAGGGTGAGGAGCGCACAGATACGCAGTATTTT. Translation: CASSRSLQGEERTDTQYF.

This clonotype was observed at least ten times. This chain uses TRBV12-5 with TRBJ1-3; D remains ambiguous. The CDR3 extends over 15 amino acids. The V gene's germline CDR1 is LGHNT and CDR2 FRNRAP. V lost 5 bases and J 0 bases, leaving 11 bases between the germline ends. CDR3 loop: CASGHLSDSGNTIYF. The CDR3 bases are TGTGCTAGTGGTCACCTCAGCGACTCTGGAAACACCATATATTTT.

This clonotype has only one observation. This could be a read error, since a much larger clone is one nucleotide away. This chain links TRBV30 with TRBJ1-2, with 9 bases matching TRBD1. The germline CDR1 and CDR2 sequences are GTSNPN and SVGIG (reference sequence). With V trimmed by 8 bases and J by 5 bases, 6 bases remained unmatched. CDR3 length: 12 amino acids. CDR3 in DNA: TGTGCCCGGACAGGGGAGCGGTATGGCTACACCTTC. It yields the protein CARTGERYGYTF.

This clonotype came up many times. The rearrangement links TRBV7-2 to TRBJ2-5; 9 positions agree with TRBD2. There are 16 residues in the CDR3. The germline CDR1 and CDR2 sequences are SGHTA and FQGNSA. The V gene end was trimmed by 4 bases and the J gene end by 2 bases; junction bases not matched to a gene: 8. CDR3 protein: CASSYGLARSQETQYF. In DNA form, the CDR3 reads TGTGCCAGCAGCTACGGACTAGCGAGAAGTCAAGAGACCCAGTACTTC.

The V gene is TRBV28, the J gene TRBJ1-5; D may be TRBD1 (6 bases). This CDR3 comprises 15 residues. V lost 5 bases and J lost 0, with 11 bases in between. Looked up from germline, CDR1 is MDHEN and CDR2 is SYDVKM. The CDR3 coding sequence is TGTGCCAGCAGTACGGGACAACTTAGCAATCAGCCCCAGCATTTT. Encoded protein: CASSTGQLSNQPQHF.

The DNA of the CDR3 is TGCAGTGCTAAAGTTCCGGGAGACTATGGCTACACCTTC. This translates into CSAKVPGDYGYTF. The chain combines TRBV20-1 with TRBJ1-2; no definite D call. The V and J ends lost 4 bases and 3 bases respectively, with 12 bases between them. CDR1 and CDR2 from the germline V gene are DFQATT and SNEGSKA (reference sequence). There are 13 residues in the CDR3.

CDR3 sequence reads: CASRIGLAGYNEQFF. In DNA form, the CDR3 reads TGTGCCAGCAGGATCGGACTAGCGGGATATAATGAGCAGTTCTTC. The chain employs TRBV27 and TRBJ2-1, with 12 bases identical to TRBD2. Trimming removed 6 bases from V and 7 bases from J; junction bases left unmatched: 7. Germline V gene lookup returns CDR1 MNHEY and CDR2 SMNVEV (reference sequence). The CDR3 runs to 15 residues.

Notes on this clonotype: One end of the junction is discordant with germline, which a read error may explain. This sequence joins TRBV20-1 and TRBJ2-1, with TRBD1 as a possible D gene (6 bases). The germline V gene encodes CDR1 DFQATT and CDR2 SNEGSKA (reference sequence). The CDR3 contains 12 residues. The CDR3 region has the DNA TGCAGTGCCTTCTACAGGGTTGGTGAGCCGTTCTTC. This codes for CSAFYRVGEPFF.

Regarding this clonotype: It may be a read error: a sequence one base away is much more abundant. The CDR3: CARRRTGTNDPPLHF. CDR3 in DNA: TGTGCCAGGCGAAGGACAGGGACGAACGATCCACCCCTCCACTTT. V usage is TRBV6-1 and J usage is TRBJ1-6; 8 bases align to TRBD1. This CDR3 has 15 residues. Germline V gene lookup returns CDR1 MNHNS and CDR2 SASEGT. Unmatched junction bases numbered 15, after V lost 9 bases and J lost 11 bases.

This clonotype occurred many times. The genes are TRBV19 and TRBJ1-5; no clear D. The germline V gene has CDR1 LNHDA and CDR2 SQIVND (reference sequence). The CDR3 totals 13 residues. Deletions cut 1 base from V and 5 bases from J, with 6 bases between. This chain's CDR3 is CASSIVGYQPQHF. The CDR3 nucleotides are TGTGCCAGTAGTATAGTAGGTTATCAGCCCCAGCATTTT. The full variable domain, rest sourced from reference TRBV19 and TRBJ1-5, is DGGITQSPKYLFRKEGQNVTLSCEQNLNHDAMYWYRQDPGQGLRLIYYSQIVNDFQKGDIAEGYSVSREKKESFPLTVTSAQKNPTAFYLCASSIVGYQPQHFGDGTRLSIL.

This clonotype was detected many times. J is TRBJ1-4 and V is TRBV29-1; D remains ambiguous. The ends were cut back, 6 bases at V and 0 bases at J, with 2 bases in the middle. This CDR3 contains 11 residues. Germline-derived CDR1 and CDR2 are SQVTM and ANQGSEA. The CDR3 sequence: CSVSTNEKLFF. CDR3 nucleotide sequence: TGCAGCGTGTCAACTAATGAAAAACTGTTTTTT.

This clonotype was observed a few times. One end of the junction varies from germline; a read error may be responsible. V gene TRBV7-3 combines with J gene TRBJ2-2; D unclear. This CDR3 has 13 residues. Per the germline V gene, CDR1 is SGHTA and CDR2 is FQGTGA. The CDR3 protein is CASSMTNIGELFF. CDR3 in DNA: TGTGCCAGCAGCATGACGAACATCGGGGAGCTGTTTTTT.

This clonotype was picked up many times. The chain employs TRBV5-1 and TRBJ2-3, with D perhaps TRBD2 (6 bases). Germline V gives CDR1 SGHRS, CDR2 YFSETQ. CDR3 size: 14 residues. Trimming removed 6 bases from V and 4 bases from J, with 15 bases in between. CDR3 bases: TGCGCCAGCACCCCTTTAGGAGGGTCAGATACGCAGTATTTT. Its translation is CASTPLGGSDTQYF.

This clonotype has at least ten counts. The rearrangement links TRBV6-4 to TRBJ2-2; 8 bases map to TRBD1. The length of the CDR3 is 15 residues. Germline CDR1 is MRHNA and CDR2 is SNTAGT. The junction had 7 bases not matched to a gene; V was cut back by 6 bases and J by 4 bases. For the CDR3, the DNA is TGTGCCAGCAGAGCAGGGGGCGCGGGCACCGGGGAGCTGTTTTTT. Translating it yields CASRAGGAGTGELFF.

As for this clonotype: The conserved phenylalanine or tryptophan is not found at the CDR3 terminus, so this likely reflects a read error. Because the CDR3's place on the DNA is in doubt, the DNA is left out and the CDR3 is given as listed by TCRdb. The rearrangement links TRBV6-5 to TRBJ2-5. With termini counted, the CDR3 has 9 amino acids. CDR1 is MNHEY and CDR2 is SVGAGI in the germline V gene. This CDR3 is CASSNYRFY.

This clonotype showed up many times. V is TRBV6-5 and J is TRBJ1-3; possibly TRBD1 for D (5 bases). The CDR3 runs 15 residues. Trimming took off 6 bases at V and 3 bases at J, with 15 bases between the two ends. From germline, CDR1 is MNHEY and CDR2 SVGAGI. The CDR3 is CASRNETVNGNTIYF. CDR3 nucleotides: TGTGCCAGCAGAAACGAGACAGTTAATGGAAACACCATATATTTT.

This clonotype was seen more than once but under ten times. One base away lies a much larger clone, so this may be a sequencing read error. The chain employs TRBV9 and TRBJ2-7; TRBD1 or TRBD2 may be the D gene (5 bases each). The CDR3 spans 15 residues. Per germline, CDR1 SGDLS and CDR2 YYNGEE. CDR3 in DNA: TGTGCCAGCAGCGTCGGCGGTGGGGGAACCTACGAGCCGTACTTC. Its translation: CASSVGGGGTYEPYF.